The 29 T cell receptor beta chains below were found in one sample sequenced in a study of cytomegalovirus exposure and HLA in healthy donors. Sequenced by immunoSEQ multiplex PCR; TCRdb stores in-frame clones only, minus some. Here the sample spans under 80,000 clones, 85% to 95% being singletons. Sequenced input: PBMCs. These TCRs come from a woman aged 18 to 35 in good health and CMV-seronegative.

The gene calls are TRBV5-4 and TRBJ1-2; D not certain. The V gene's germline CDR1 is SGHNT and CDR2 YYREEE (reference sequence). The CDR3 has 12 amino acids. Trimming cost V 0 bases and J 8 bases, with 8 bases left between them. The CDR3 spells CASSLVAGGYTF. The DNA for the CDR3 is TGTGCCAGCAGCTTGGTGGCGGGCGGCTACACCTTC.

CDR3 sequence (DNA): TGTGCCTGGACGCCAGGTTATTCTGGAAACACCATATATTTT. This sequence encodes CAWTPGYSGNTIYF. V usage is TRBV30 and J usage is TRBJ1-3; the D is unclear. From germline, CDR1 is GTSNPN and CDR2 SVGIG (reference sequence). The CDR3 is 14 residues long. V lost 4 bases to trimming and J lost 1 base, with 11 bases between them.

This chain links TRBV30 with TRBJ2-3; 8 bases are shared with TRBD2. The CDR3 is 15 residues long. Trimming cost V 0 bases and J 5 bases; bases outside gene matches: 7. Germline CDR1 reads GTSNPN; CDR2 reads SVGIG (reference sequence). The CDR3 DNA reads as TGTGCCTGGAGTGTCGGGCGGGGGGTCGAAGATACGCAGTATTTT. Its protein is CAWSVGRGVEDTQYF.

The chain carries TRBV19 and TRBJ1-4; TRBD1 might be the D (5 bases). The CDR3 is 14 amino acids. Trimming stripped 4 bases from V and 8 bases from J, with 14 bases between. Germline CDR1 reads LNHDA; CDR2 reads SQIVND (reference sequence). CDR3 DNA sequence: TGTGCCAGTAGTAACGGACACCTGGGGGAAAAACTGTTTTTT. Amino acids: CASSNGHLGEKLFF.

This chain joins TRBV6-6 and TRBJ2-3, with TRBD2 identical over 7 bases. CDR3 size: 15 residues. The J segment lost 5 bases and the V segment lost 6 bases, leaving 11 bases of the junction unmatched. CDR1 MNHNY and CDR2 SVGAGI come from the germline V gene (reference sequence). The CDR3 protein is CASRDWGRAGDTQYF. The CDR3 region has the DNA TGTGCCAGCAGGGACTGGGGGAGGGCAGGAGATACGCAGTATTTT.

The chain has TRBV4-2 and TRBJ1-1, with D hard to call. This CDR3 region has 15 residues. Trimming pared 2 bases from V and 2 bases from J, leaving 12 bases between. Germline CDR1 LGHNA, CDR2 YNFKEQ. This CDR3 is CASSQFAGGNTEAFF. CDR3 DNA sequence: TGTGCCAGCAGCCAATTTGCGGGTGGAAACACTGAAGCTTTCTTT.

V gene TRBV10-1 combines with J gene TRBJ2-2; no clear D. The CDR3 is made up of 18 amino acids. Deletions cut 5 bases from V and 0 bases from J, with 19 bases between. The germline V gene has CDR1 WNHNN and CDR2 SYGVQD (reference sequence). The CDR3 nucleotides read TGCGCCAGCAGTCACCCGATCTTGGGCTCGACGAACACCGGGGAGCTGTTTTTT. Residues: CASSHPILGSTNTGELFF.

This clone appeared a few times. The chain uses TRBV9 and TRBJ2-2; no firm D call. In germline, CDR1 is SGDLS, CDR2 YYNGEE. CDR3 length: 13 residues. V lost 0 bases, J lost 3 bases, and 3 bases lay in between. CDR3 amino acids: CASSVGDTGELFF. The CDR3 coding sequence is TGTGCCAGCAGCGTAGGCGACACCGGGGAGCTGTTTTTT.

The V and J genes are TRBV6-5 and TRBJ1-5, with TRBD1 matching over 9 bases. Per the germline V gene, CDR1 is MNHEY and CDR2 is SVGAGI. This CDR3 is built from 14 residues. V lost 6 bases, J lost 3 bases, and 3 bases stayed unmatched. CDR3 DNA sequence: TGTGCCAGCAGACGGACAGGGGACAATCAGCCCCAGCATTTT. This encodes CASRRTGDNQPQHF.

V and J are TRBV4-2 and TRBJ2-7; D unresolved. Trimming left V 3 bases short and J 4 bases short, with 25 bases between. The V gene's germline CDR1 is LGHNA and CDR2 YNFKEQ. The CDR3 is made up of 18 amino acids. CDR3 residues: CASSQEILTRRRNYEQYF. CDR3 sequence (DNA): TGTGCCAGCAGCCAGGAGATACTTACAAGGCGAAGAAATTACGAGCAGTACTTC.

The chain uses TRBV27 and TRBJ2-7; 7 bases fit TRBD1. CDR1 and CDR2 from the germline V gene are MNHEY and SMNVEV (reference sequence). V gave up 5 bases and J gave up 0 bases; unmatched junction bases: 4. The CDR3 is made up of 14 amino acids. CDR3 amino acids: CASSLGTDSYEQYF. The DNA of the CDR3 is TGTGCCAGCAGTCTTGGGACAGACTCCTACGAGCAGTACTTC.

This sequence joins TRBV27 and TRBJ1-1; D ambiguous. Germline loops: CDR1 MNHEY, CDR2 SMNVEV (reference sequence). The CDR3 has 14 amino acids. V was clipped by 3 bases and J by 5 bases, with 13 bases between them. CDR3 residues: CASSFRGEWTEAFF. As DNA, the CDR3 is TGTGCCAGCAGTTTCCGGGGAGAGTGGACTGAAGCTTTCTTT.

This clone showed up just once. J is TRBJ1-5 and V is TRBV6-4; 7 bases are shared with TRBD1. CDR3 length: 15 amino acids. In germline, CDR1 is MRHNA, CDR2 SNTAGT. The junction had 5 bases not matched to a gene; V was cut back by 5 bases and J by 1 base. The CDR3 DNA is TGTGCCAGCAGTTATGACAGGGAAAGCAATCAGCCCCAGCATTTT. Protein sequence: CASSYDRESNQPQHF.

The V and J genes are TRBV7-6 and TRBJ2-1, with 12 bases aligning to TRBD2. V lost 2 bases and J lost 6; bases outside the gene matches: 11. The CDR3 contains 18 residues. In germline, CDR1 is SGHVS, CDR2 FNYEAQ. The CDR3 bases are TGTGCCAGCAGCTTATTCGATCTACTAGCGGGGGGACTCAATGAGCAGTTCTTC. This sequence encodes CASSLFDLLAGGLNEQFF.

The chain employs TRBV5-1 and TRBJ2-6, with D perhaps TRBD2 (6 bases). This CDR3 spans 16 amino acids. Trimming took off 2 bases at V and 0 bases at J, with 9 bases between the two ends. Germline CDR1 SGHRS, CDR2 YFSETQ. The CDR3: CASSFLGGSGANVLTF. DNA for the CDR3: TGCGCCAGCAGCTTTTTGGGGGGCTCTGGGGCCAACGTCCTGACTTTC.

V gene TRBV9 combines with J gene TRBJ1-6; D is unresolved. The V end lost 0 bases, the J end lost 2 bases, and 9 bases lay between the germline ends. The CDR3 loop spans 16 amino acids. Germline CDR1 SGDLS, CDR2 YYNGEE. The CDR3 nucleotides read TGTGCCAGCAGCGTAGAAGGGAGCGCCTATAATTCACCCCTCCACTTT. Amino acids: CASSVEGSAYNSPLHF.

This chain connects TRBV4-3 to TRBJ1-5, with D possibly TRBD1 on 5 matching bases. This CDR3 spans 16 amino acids. The germline V gene encodes CDR1 LGHNA and CDR2 YSLEER. V was clipped by 4 bases and J by 0 bases, with 13 bases between them. The CDR3, as DNA: TGCGCCAGCAGCCCTAACACAGGTTATAGCAATCAGCCCCAGCATTTT. As protein: CASSPNTGYSNQPQHF.

The chain couples TRBV7-2 to TRBJ1-5, with 7 bases fitting TRBD1. The CDR3 covers 18 residues. Losses at the gene ends were 4 bases for V and 1 base for J; bases not matched to a gene: 13. Germline V gene data show CDR1 as SGHTA and CDR2 as FQGNSA. CDR3 residues: CASSSPTGYGGSNQPQHF. The CDR3 DNA follows: TGTGCCAGCAGCTCACCGACAGGGTACGGAGGGAGCAATCAGCCCCAGCATTTT.

The DNA of the CDR3 is TGTGCCAGCAGTGAACCGGGACAGGCCCTCCGTCCCCTCCACTTT. This translates into CASSEPGQALRPLHF. The rearrangement joins TRBV2 to TRBJ1-6; 8 bases line up with TRBD1. Per the germline V gene, CDR1 is SNHLY and CDR2 is FYNNEI. Losses at the gene ends were 2 bases for V and 13 bases for J; bases not matched to a gene: 10. The CDR3 loop spans 15 amino acids.

In its sample, this clone was seen once. This chain links TRBV7-6 with TRBJ1-2; D is perhaps TRBD1 (6 bases). The CDR3 runs 17 residues. Germline V gene sequence: CDR1 SGHVS, CDR2 FNYEAQ. V gave up 2 bases and J gave up 3 bases, with 19 bases separating them. The CDR3 reads CASSLLGTPNPHYGYTF. The DNA for the CDR3 is TGTGCCAGCAGCTTACTGGGGACACCAAATCCCCACTATGGCTACACCTTC.

The J gene is TRBJ2-7, the V gene TRBV1; TRBD2 is the table's D call, not checked against the DNA. TRBV1 is noted as a pseudogene. The CDR3 has 15 amino acids. The CDR3 DNA follows: TGCACCAGCAGCCAAGATTCGGCTAGCAGATCGGAGCAGTACTTC. Residues: CTSSQDSASRSEQYF.

The chain combines TRBV6-4 with TRBJ1-2; D is ambiguous. CDR3 length equals 14 residues. The V end lost 4 bases, the J end lost 4 bases, and 13 bases lay between the germline ends. Germline CDR1 MRHNA, CDR2 SNTAGT. CDR3 protein: CASSALPGIYGYTF. CDR3 coding DNA: TGTGCCAGCAGTGCCCTCCCCGGGATCTATGGCTACACCTTC.

The chain uses TRBV28 and TRBJ2-2; 9 bases align to TRBD1. CDR3 length: 17 residues. Trimming cost V 6 bases and J 1 base; bases outside gene matches: 9. CDR1 is MDHEN, CDR2 SYDVKM, per germline. The CDR3 is CASSRQRDRVNTGELFF. CDR3 coding DNA: TGTGCCAGCAGCCGCCAACGGGACAGGGTGAACACCGGGGAGCTGTTTTTT.

The chain joins TRBV30 to TRBJ1-5; 8 nucleotides line up with TRBD1. CDR3 size: 17 residues. V lost 0 bases to trimming and J lost 4 bases; unmatched junction nucleotides: 11. Looked up from germline, CDR1 is GTSNPN and CDR2 is SVGIG (reference sequence). For the CDR3, the DNA is TGTGCCTGGAGTGTACCCCGCGGACAGGGTGGGAATCAGCCCCAGCATTTT. Translation: CAWSVPRGQGGNQPQHF.

This sequence joins TRBV6-1 and TRBJ2-1, with D unresolved. Germline V gene sequence: CDR1 MNHNS, CDR2 SASEGT. This CDR3 contains 12 residues. V lost 6 bases and J lost 7, with 10 bases in between. The CDR3 is CASSPHRNEQFF. CDR3 nucleotide sequence: TGTGCCAGCAGCCCGCACCGGAATGAGCAGTTCTTC.

This chain uses TRBV19 with TRBJ2-7; D might be TRBD2 (7 bases). CDR3 length: 14 residues. Per the germline V gene, CDR1 is LNHDA and CDR2 is SQIVND (reference sequence). Trimming pared 5 bases from V and 7 bases from J, leaving 18 bases between. The CDR3 loop is CASSYRGARGEQYF. The CDR3 region has the DNA TGTGCCAGTAGTTATCGGGGGGCCCGGGGTGAGCAGTACTTC.

The rearrangement joins TRBV28 to TRBJ2-5, with TRBD2 matching 11 bases. The J segment lost 5 bases and the V segment lost 2 bases, leaving 25 bases of the junction unmatched. CDR1 and CDR2 (germline): MDHEN, SYDVKM. The CDR3 consists of 22 residues. The CDR3 region has the DNA TGTGCCAGCAGTTTAGATCGAGTAGGTAGACTAGCGGGACCCCAAGGGTACGAGACCCAGTACTTC. Its protein product is CASSLDRVGRLAGPQGYETQYF.

The chain joins TRBV2 to TRBJ1-4, with D possibly TRBD1 on 6 matching bases. V lost 6 bases and J lost 8, with 19 bases in between. CDR1 and CDR2 from the germline V gene are SNHLY and FYNNEI. The CDR3 is 15 residues long. The CDR3 DNA is TGTGCCAGCAGGCCTACCGCCCCGGGGGGCGAAAAACTGTTTTTT. It specifies CASRPTAPGGEKLFF.

The chain carries TRBV5-1 and TRBJ1-2, with no clear D. Germline V gene data show CDR1 as SGHRS and CDR2 as YFSETQ. The V gene lost 0 bases and the J gene lost 6 bases, with 15 bases spanning the gap. CDR3 length: 15 residues. CDR3 region: CASSLEGRERHGYTF. As DNA, the CDR3 is TGCGCCAGCAGCTTGGAAGGGAGGGAGCGACATGGCTACACCTTC.